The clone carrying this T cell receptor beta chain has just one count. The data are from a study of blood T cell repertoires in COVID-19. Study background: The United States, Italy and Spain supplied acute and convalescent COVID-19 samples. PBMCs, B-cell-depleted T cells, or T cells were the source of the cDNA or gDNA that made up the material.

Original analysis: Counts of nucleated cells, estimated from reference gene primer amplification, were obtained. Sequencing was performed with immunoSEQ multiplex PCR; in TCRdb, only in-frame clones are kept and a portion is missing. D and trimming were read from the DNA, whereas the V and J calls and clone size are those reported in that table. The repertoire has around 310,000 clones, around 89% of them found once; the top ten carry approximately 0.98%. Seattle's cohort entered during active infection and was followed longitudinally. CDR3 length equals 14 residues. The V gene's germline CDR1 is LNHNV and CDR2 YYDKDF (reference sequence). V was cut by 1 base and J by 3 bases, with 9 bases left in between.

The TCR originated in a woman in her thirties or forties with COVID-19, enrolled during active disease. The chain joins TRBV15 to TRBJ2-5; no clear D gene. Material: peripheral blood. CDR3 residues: CATSRGPYKETQYF. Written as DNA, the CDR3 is TGTGCCACCAGCAGAGGCCCCTATAAAGAGACCCAGTACTTC.